The clone carrying this TCR beta chain was seen only a few times. Antigen specificity is unknown. The sample belongs to a study of vaccination and CD4 T cells after COVID-19. The CDR3 has 15 amino acids. Germline V lookup: CDR1 MNHEY, CDR2 SVGAGI. With V trimmed by 1 base and J by 8 bases, 4 bases remained unmatched. Treatment defined: approximately 11-day PBMC culture with coronavirus spike peptide pools or control peptides (ViraFEST assay). Sequence data for DNA of cultured CD4+ T cells were generated by the Oncomine TCR Beta short-read assay. Each CDR3 protein gets one entry after TCRdb re-called the PCR reads with MiXCR. The table has approximately 20,000 distinct CDR3 sequences, approximately 50% seen once; the top ten hold about 4.6%.

Sequencing was done on a sample of CD4+ T cells from blood, cultured in vitro. The receptor comes from a human donor who had recovered from COVID-19. The rearrangement joins TRBV6-5 to TRBJ1-6, with TRBD1 matching 8 bases. The CDR3 spells CASSYLDRGDSPLHF. For the CDR3, the DNA is TGTGCCAGCAGTTACTTAGACAGGGGAGATTCACCCCTCCACTTT.